Included here is one T cell receptor beta chain sequence, with context. Its target is unknown. The sample belongs to a study of shared clonotypes between healthy human individuals. General study findings and limits: Investigators collected only blood, and repertoires in tissues likely differ.

Approximately 81 million PBMCs went into genomic DNA for unsorted samples. TCRdb keeps only in-frame clones here, not all; method: immunoSEQ multiplex PCR. The top ten clones hold approximately 12% of a sample with 490,000 or so clones, about 80% of them seen once. Material: PBMCs. The sequence derives from a woman aged 40 to 50 in good health. Some clones in this sample may be carry-over from other donors' samples.

DNA for the CDR3: TGTGCCAGCAGCGTGGATACAGGGGGAGGCGAAAAACTGTTTTTT. It is translated as CASSVDTGGGEKLFF. The rearrangement links TRBV9 to TRBJ1-4, with TRBD1 matching 8 bases. From germline, CDR1 is SGDLS and CDR2 YYNGEE. The CDR3 sequence is 15 residues long. Losses at the gene ends were 2 bases for V and 8 bases for J; bases not matched to a gene: 8.